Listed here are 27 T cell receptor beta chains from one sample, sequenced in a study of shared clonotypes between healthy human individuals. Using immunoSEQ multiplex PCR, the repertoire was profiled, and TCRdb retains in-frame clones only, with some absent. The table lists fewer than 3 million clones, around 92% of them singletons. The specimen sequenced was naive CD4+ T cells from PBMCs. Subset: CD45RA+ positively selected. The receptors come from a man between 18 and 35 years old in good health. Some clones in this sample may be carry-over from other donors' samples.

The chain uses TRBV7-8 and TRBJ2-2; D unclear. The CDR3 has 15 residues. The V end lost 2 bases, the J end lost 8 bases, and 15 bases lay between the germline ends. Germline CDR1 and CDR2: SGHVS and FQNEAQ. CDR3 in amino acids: CASSLIVLAQGELFF. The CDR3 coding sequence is TGTGCCAGCAGCTTAATAGTGCTTGCCCAAGGGGAGCTGTTTTTT.

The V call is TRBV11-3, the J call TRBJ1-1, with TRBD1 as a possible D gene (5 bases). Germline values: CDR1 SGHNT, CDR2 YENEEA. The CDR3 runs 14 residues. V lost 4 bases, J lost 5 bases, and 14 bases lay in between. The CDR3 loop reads CASSSGGGSTEAFF. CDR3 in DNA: TGTGCCAGCAGCTCCGGGGGAGGGAGTACTGAAGCTTTCTTT.

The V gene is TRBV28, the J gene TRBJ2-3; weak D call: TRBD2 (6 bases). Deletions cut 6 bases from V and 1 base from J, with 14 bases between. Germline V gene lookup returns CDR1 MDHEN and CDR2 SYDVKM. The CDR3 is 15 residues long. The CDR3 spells CASRYGVAGTDTQYF. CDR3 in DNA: TGTGCCAGCAGGTACGGGGTAGCGGGCACAGATACGCAGTATTTT.

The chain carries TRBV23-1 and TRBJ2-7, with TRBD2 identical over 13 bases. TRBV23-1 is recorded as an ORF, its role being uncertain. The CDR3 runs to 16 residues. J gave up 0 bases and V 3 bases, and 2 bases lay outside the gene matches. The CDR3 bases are TGCGCCAGCAGTCAGACTAGCGGGGGGAGCTCCTACGAGCAGTACTTC. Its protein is CASSQTSGGSSYEQYF.

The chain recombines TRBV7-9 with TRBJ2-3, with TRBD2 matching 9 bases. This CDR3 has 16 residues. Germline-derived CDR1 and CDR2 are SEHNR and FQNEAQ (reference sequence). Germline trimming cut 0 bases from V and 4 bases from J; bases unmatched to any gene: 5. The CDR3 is CASSLAAGGDADTQYF. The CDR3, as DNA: TGTGCCAGCAGCTTAGCAGCGGGAGGTGACGCAGATACGCAGTATTTT.

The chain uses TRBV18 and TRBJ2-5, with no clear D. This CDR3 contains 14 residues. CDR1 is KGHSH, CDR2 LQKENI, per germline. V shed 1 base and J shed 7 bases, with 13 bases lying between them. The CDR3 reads CASSPLAVETTQYF. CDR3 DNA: TGTGCCAGCTCACCACTGGCGGTCGAGACGACCCAGTACTTC.

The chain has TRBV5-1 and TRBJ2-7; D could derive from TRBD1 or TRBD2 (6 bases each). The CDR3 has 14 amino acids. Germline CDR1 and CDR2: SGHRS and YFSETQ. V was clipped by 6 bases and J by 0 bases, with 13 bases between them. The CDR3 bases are TGCGCCAGCAATCCGGGGGCTGTCTCCTACGAGCAGTACTTC. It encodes CASNPGAVSYEQYF. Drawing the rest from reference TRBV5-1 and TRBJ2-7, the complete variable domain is KAGVTQTPRYLIKTRGQQVTLSCSPISGHRSVSWYQQTPGQGLQFLFEYFSETQRNKGNFPGRFSGRQFSNSRSEMNVSTLELGDSALYLCASNPGAVSYEQYFGPGTRLTVT.

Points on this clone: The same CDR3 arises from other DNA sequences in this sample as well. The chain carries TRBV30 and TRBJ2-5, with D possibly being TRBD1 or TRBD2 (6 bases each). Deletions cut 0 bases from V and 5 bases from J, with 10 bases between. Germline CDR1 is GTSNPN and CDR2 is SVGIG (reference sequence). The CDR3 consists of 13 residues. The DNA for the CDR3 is TGTGCCTGGAGTGTAGGGGGGTCCGAGACCCAGTACTTC. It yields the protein CAWSVGGSETQYF. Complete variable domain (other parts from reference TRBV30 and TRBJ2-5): SQTIHQWPATLVQPVGSPLSLECTVEGTSNPNLYWYRQAAGRGLQLLFYSVGIGQISSEVPQNLSASRPQDRQFILSSKKLLLSDSGFYLCAWSVGGSETQYFGPGTRLLVL.

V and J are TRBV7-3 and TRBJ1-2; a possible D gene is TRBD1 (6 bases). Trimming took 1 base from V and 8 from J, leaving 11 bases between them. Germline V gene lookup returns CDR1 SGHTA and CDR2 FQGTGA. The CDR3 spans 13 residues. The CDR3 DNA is TGTGCCAGCAGCTTAAGCTCAGGGGCCGGCTACACCTTC. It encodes CASSLSSGAGYTF.

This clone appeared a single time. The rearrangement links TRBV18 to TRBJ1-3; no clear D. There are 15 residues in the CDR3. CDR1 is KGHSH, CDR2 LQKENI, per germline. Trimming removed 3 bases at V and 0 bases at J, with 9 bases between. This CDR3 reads CASSPFTYSGNTIYF. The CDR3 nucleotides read TGTGCCAGCTCACCCTTCACGTACTCTGGAAACACCATATATTTT. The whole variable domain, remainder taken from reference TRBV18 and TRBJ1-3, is NAGVMQNPRHLVRRRGQEARLRCSPMKGHSHVYWYRQLPEEGLKFMVYLQKENIIDESGMPKERFSAEFPKEGPSILRIQQVVRGDSAAYFCASSPFTYSGNTIYFGEGSWLTVV.

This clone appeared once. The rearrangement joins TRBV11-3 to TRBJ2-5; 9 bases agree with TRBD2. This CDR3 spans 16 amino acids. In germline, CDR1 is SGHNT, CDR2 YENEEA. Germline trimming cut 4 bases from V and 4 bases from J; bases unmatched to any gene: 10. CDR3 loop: CASSSSRAGGRETQYF. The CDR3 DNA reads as TGTGCCAGCAGCTCCAGCCGGGCGGGGGGGAGAGAGACCCAGTACTTC.

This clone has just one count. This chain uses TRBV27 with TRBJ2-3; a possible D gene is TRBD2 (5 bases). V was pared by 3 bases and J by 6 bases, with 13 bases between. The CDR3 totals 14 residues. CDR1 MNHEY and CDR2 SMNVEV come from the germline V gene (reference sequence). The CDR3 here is CASSFQMERDTQYF. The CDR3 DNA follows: TGTGCCAGCAGTTTTCAAATGGAGCGGGATACGCAGTATTTT.

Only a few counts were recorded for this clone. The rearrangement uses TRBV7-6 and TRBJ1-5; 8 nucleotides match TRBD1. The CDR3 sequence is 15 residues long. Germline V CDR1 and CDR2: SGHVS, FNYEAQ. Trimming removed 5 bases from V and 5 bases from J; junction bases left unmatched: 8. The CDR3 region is CASSPGDRQYQPQHF. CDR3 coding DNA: TGTGCCAGCAGCCCGGGGGACAGGCAGTATCAGCCCCAGCATTTT.

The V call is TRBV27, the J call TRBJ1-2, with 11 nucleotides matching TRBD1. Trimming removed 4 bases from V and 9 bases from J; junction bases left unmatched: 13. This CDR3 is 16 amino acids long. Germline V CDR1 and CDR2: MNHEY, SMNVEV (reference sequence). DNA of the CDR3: TGTGCCAGCAGTTCCCCAAGCCGGGACAGGGGGAGGAGCTACACCTTC. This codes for CASSSPSRDRGRSYTF.

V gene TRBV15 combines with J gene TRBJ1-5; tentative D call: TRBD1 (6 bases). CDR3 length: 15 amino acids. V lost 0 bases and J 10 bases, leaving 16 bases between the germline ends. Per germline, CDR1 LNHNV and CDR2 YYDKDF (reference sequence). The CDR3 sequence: CATSRDREGGSPQHF. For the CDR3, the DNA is TGTGCCACCAGCAGAGACAGGGAGGGGGGAAGTCCCCAGCATTTT.

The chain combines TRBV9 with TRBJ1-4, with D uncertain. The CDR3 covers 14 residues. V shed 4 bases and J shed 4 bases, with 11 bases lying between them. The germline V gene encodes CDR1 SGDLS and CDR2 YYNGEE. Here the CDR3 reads CASSRGLGNEKLFF. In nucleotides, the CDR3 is TGTGCCAGCAGCCGTGGGCTGGGTAATGAAAAACTGTTTTTT.

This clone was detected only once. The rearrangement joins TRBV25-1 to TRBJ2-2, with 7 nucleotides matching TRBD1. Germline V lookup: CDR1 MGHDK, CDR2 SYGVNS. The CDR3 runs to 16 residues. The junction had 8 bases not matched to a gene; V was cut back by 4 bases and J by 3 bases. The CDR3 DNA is TGTGCCAGCAGTGGTACGACAGGGTCTCACACCGGGGAGCTGTTTTTT. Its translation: CASSGTTGSHTGELFF.

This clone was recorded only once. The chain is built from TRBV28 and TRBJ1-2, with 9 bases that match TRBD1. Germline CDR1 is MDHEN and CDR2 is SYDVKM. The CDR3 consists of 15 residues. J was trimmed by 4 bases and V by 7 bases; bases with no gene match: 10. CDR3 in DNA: TGTGCCAGCAAGACAGGGGGGATGTTGAGCTATGGCTACACCTTC. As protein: CASKTGGMLSYGYTF.

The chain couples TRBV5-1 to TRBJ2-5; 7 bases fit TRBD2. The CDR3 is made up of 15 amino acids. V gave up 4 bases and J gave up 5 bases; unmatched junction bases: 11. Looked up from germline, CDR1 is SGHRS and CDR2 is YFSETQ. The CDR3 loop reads CASSRLGGRQETQYF. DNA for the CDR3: TGCGCCAGCAGCCGCCTGGGCGGGAGACAGGAGACCCAGTACTTC.

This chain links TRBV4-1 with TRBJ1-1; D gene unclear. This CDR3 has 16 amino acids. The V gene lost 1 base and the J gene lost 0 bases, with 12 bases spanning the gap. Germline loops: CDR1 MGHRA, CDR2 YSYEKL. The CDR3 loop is CASSQGQSAVNTEAFF. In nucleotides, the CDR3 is TGCGCCAGCAGCCAAGGTCAGTCGGCGGTGAACACTGAAGCTTTCTTT.

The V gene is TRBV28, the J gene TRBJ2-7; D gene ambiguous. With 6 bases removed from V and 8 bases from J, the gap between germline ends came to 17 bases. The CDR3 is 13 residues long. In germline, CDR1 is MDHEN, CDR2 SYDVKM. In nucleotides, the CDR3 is TGTGCCAGCAGACCCGGGCCCCTAGATCAGCAGTACTTC. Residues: CASRPGPLDQQYF.

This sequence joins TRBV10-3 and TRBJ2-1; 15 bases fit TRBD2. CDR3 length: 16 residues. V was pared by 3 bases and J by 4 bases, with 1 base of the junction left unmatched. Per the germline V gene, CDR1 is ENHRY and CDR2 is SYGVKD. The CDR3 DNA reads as TGTGCCATCAGTGACGGACTAGCGGGAGGGTACAATGAGCAGTTCTTC. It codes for CAISDGLAGGYNEQFF.

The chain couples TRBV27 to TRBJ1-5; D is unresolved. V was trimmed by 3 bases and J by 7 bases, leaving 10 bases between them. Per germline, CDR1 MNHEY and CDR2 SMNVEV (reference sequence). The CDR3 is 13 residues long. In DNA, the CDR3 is TGTGCCAGCAGTTTTGGGTATTGGCAGCCCCAGCATTTT. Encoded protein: CASSFGYWQPQHF.

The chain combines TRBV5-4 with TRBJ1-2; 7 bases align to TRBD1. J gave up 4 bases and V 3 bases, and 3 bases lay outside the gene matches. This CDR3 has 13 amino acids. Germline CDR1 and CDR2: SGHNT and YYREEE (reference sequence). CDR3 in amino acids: CASSYAGGYGYTF. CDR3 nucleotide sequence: TGTGCCAGCAGCTACGCAGGGGGCTATGGCTACACCTTC.

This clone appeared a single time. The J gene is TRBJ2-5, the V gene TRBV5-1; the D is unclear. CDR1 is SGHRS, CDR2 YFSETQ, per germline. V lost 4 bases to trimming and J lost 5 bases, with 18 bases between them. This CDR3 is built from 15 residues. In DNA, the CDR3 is TGCGCCAGCAGCCCATCCCAGGCCAGCAGTGAGACCCAGTACTTC. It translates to CASSPSQASSETQYF.

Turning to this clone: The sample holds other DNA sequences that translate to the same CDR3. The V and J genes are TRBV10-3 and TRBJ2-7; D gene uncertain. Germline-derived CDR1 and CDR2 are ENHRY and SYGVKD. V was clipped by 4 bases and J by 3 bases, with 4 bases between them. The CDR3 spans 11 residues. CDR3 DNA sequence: TGTGCCATCAGTGGGAACTACGAGCAGTACTTC. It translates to CAISGNYEQYF.

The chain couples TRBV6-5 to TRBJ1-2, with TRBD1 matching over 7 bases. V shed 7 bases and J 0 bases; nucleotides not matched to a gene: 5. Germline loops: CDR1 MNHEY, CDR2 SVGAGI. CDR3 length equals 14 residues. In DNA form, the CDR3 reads TGTGCCAGCAACGACAGGGCTTCTAACTATGGCTACACCTTC. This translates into CASNDRASNYGYTF.